The rows below give T cell receptor beta chains drawn from one sample of a study of T cell responses to AZD1222 COVID-19 vaccine. Only in-frame clones appear in the TCRdb table, and some are missing; sequencing was by immunoSEQ multiplex PCR. The repertoire has more than 100,000 clones, about nine tenths of them found once; the top ten carry 1% to 1.5%. The specimen was peripheral blood, collected on day 0 of AZD1222 vaccination. These receptors were taken from an adult in good health. CDR3s include the opening cysteine and the closing phenylalanine or tryptophan. Each record gives: clone size, V gene, J gene, D gene, CDR3 DNA, CDR3 protein. A D gene is named only where the DNA matches it firmly. For some rows the clone size is stated as once, few or many, or as a class when expanded; others skip it.

abundance: -; v_gene: TRBV18; j_gene: TRBJ2-7; d_gene: -; CDR3nt: TGTGCCAGCTCCCCCGGTGGAGTCTCCTACGAGCAGTACTTC; CDR3aa: CASSPGGVSYEQYF
abundance: few; v_gene: TRBV20-1; j_gene: TRBJ1-3; d_gene: -; CDR3nt: TGCAGTGCTAGTTTACAGGATAGAAACACCATATATTTT; CDR3aa: CSASLQDRNTIYF
abundance: -; v_gene: TRBV6-2/TRBV6-3; j_gene: TRBJ2-2; d_gene: TRBD2; CDR3nt: TGTGCCAGCAGTGCACCCCCCCGCCTAGCGGGGGCACCGAGATGGATCGGGGAGCTGTTTTTT; CDR3aa: CASSAPPRLAGAPRWIGELFF
abundance: -; v_gene: TRBV5-1; j_gene: TRBJ1-4; d_gene: -; CDR3nt: TGCGCCAGCAGCTTGGCTGGGGGCCGCGAAAAACTGTTTTTT; CDR3aa: CASSLAGGREKLFF
abundance: once; v_gene: TRBV7-9; j_gene: TRBJ1-1; d_gene: -; CDR3nt: TGTGCCAGCAGCTTCGTCGGCACTGAAGCTTTCTTT; CDR3aa: CASSFVGTEAFF
abundance: once; v_gene: TRBV4-1; j_gene: TRBJ1-1; d_gene: TRBD1; CDR3nt: TGCGCCAGCAGCCAGCTACAGGGGGAAAACACTGAAGCTTTCTTT; CDR3aa: CASSQLQGENTEAFF
abundance: few; v_gene: TRBV19; j_gene: TRBJ1-2; d_gene: TRBD1; CDR3nt: TGTGCCAGTACTAAGGGGGCGGGATGGTCGGATGGCTACACCTTC; CDR3aa: CASTKGAGWSDGYTF
abundance: -; v_gene: TRBV3-1/TRBV3-2; j_gene: TRBJ2-2; d_gene: -; CDR3nt: TGTGCCAGCAGCCCCTCCCGGGAGCTGTTTTTT; CDR3aa: CASSPSRELFF
abundance: -; v_gene: TRBV5-1; j_gene: TRBJ2-3; d_gene: -; CDR3nt: TGCGCCAGCAGCTTGGGGCAGATATACACAGATACGCAGTATTTT; CDR3aa: CASSLGQIYTDTQYF
abundance: -; v_gene: TRBV11-2; j_gene: TRBJ2-2; d_gene: -; CDR3nt: TGTGCCAGCAGCTTATTGAAACAGGGAACCGGGGAGCTGTTTTTT; CDR3aa: CASSLLKQGTGELFF
abundance: once; v_gene: TRBV9; j_gene: TRBJ2-3; d_gene: -; CDR3nt: TGTGCCAGCAGCCCCACGTGGCTTACAGATACGCAGTATTTT; CDR3aa: CASSPTWLTDTQYF
abundance: -; v_gene: TRBV9; j_gene: TRBJ2-3; d_gene: TRBD2; CDR3nt: TGTGCCAGCAGCGTAGTTCCTAGCGGGGGGGCAGGAGATACGCAGTATTTT; CDR3aa: CASSVVPSGGAGDTQYF
abundance: -; v_gene: TRBV15; j_gene: TRBJ2-7; d_gene: -; CDR3nt: TGTGCCACCAGCAGGGGCAGGGGAAGCACCTACGAGCAGTACTTC; CDR3aa: CATSRGRGSTYEQYF
abundance: -; v_gene: TRBV20-1; j_gene: TRBJ1-5; d_gene: TRBD1; CDR3nt: TGCAGTGCTAGTGAGGGACAGGGGGCTCGGTATGGCAATCAGCCCCAGCATTTT; CDR3aa: CSASEGQGARYGNQPQHF
abundance: once; v_gene: TRBV7-9; j_gene: TRBJ1-2; d_gene: -; CDR3nt: TGTGCCAGCAGCTTACAAGTGTTGGATGACTATGGCTACACCTTC; CDR3aa: CASSLQVLDDYGYTF